The clone carrying this T cell receptor (beta chain) appeared once. A much larger clone differs by one base, so this may be a read error. This entry is derived from a study of early T cells in non-severe SARS-CoV-2 infection. At the level of the study: Sequencing of bulk RNA from unsorted whole blood was done, without chain pairing.

MiXCR, run by TCRdb on the 5' RACE reads, gives a single entry per CDR3 protein. The table includes fewer than 40,000 distinct CDR3 sequences, around 4% detected once. This TCR was sampled from an adult who was a healthcare worker with PCR-confirmed SARS-CoV-2 infection or an uninfected control (not recorded which). Specimen: whole blood.

In DNA form, the CDR3 reads TGTACCAGCAGCAGAAGCTTAGGGACAGGGGAATACGAGCAGTACTTC. It codes for CTSSRSLGTGEYEQYF. The V and J genes are TRBV7-9 and TRBJ2-7; TRBD1 agrees at 10 bases. In germline, CDR1 is SEHNR, CDR2 FQNEAQ (reference sequence). The length of the CDR3 is 16 residues.